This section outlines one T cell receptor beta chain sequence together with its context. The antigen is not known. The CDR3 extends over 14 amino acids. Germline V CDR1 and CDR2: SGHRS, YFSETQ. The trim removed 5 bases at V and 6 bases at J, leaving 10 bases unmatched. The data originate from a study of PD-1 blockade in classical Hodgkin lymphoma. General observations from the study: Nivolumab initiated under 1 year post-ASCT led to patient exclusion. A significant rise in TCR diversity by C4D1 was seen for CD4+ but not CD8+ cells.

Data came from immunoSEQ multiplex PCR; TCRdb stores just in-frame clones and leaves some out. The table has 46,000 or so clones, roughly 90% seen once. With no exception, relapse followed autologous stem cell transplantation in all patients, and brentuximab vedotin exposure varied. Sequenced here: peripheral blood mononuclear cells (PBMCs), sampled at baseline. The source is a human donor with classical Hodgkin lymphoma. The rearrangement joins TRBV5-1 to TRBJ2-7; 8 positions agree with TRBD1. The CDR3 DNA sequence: TGCGCCAGCAGTTGGACAGGGCCCTACCTCGAGCAGTACTTC. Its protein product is CASSWTGPYLEQYF.